Reported below is one TCR beta chain. The antigen is unknown. This record belongs to a study of CD8+CD57+ T cells in acquired aplastic anemia. Whole-study findings and limits: Shared by patients and controls, approximately 29 CD8+ CDR3s were abundant in patients. Statistical testing detected no significant gap in CD8+ Simpson's diversity between patients and controls.

Genomic DNA served as template for TCR beta VDJ and CDR3 profiling. In TCRdb, the reads were re-called with MiXCR into one record per CDR3 protein. This sample has 160,000 or so distinct CDR3 sequences, with roughly 43% found just once. From germline, CDR1 is SNHLY and CDR2 FYNNEI. The CDR3 covers 13 residues. Trimming shortened V by 9 bases and J by 4 bases, and 15 bases separated the two germline ends. All patients picked for sequencing had shown, by flow cytometry, an expansion of CD8+CD57+ cells. The source material was sorted CD4+, CD8+, or CD8+CD57+ T cells (not recorded which) from PBMCs. This receptor was obtained from a human donor with aplastic anemia. The chain links TRBV2 to TRBJ1-2, with D possibly TRBD1 on 5 matching bases. The CDR3 DNA follows: TGTGCCAGTGGGCGGGAGGGGAGCTATGGCTACACCTTC. This codes for CASGREGSYGYTF.